These T cell receptor beta chains were read from a single sample in a study of T-cell memory formation after mild COVID-19. MiXCR was run by TCRdb on the 5' RACE reads, yielding one entry per CDR3 protein. The sample holds 350,000 to 500,000 distinct CDR3 sequences, 20% seen once. The sample comprised PBMCs or a T cell subset sorted from them (not recorded which). Receptors originate from an adult woman who had mild COVID-19 (a few samples of this study predate the infection). Cell type and time point are not known. The CDR3 runs from the conserved cysteine through the conserved F or W. A D gene is named only where the DNA matches it firmly. Clone size appears in some rows only: once, few, many, or a class for an expanded clone.

V gene: TRBV27; D gene: TRBD2; J gene: TRBJ2-2; clone size: few; CDR3 DNA: TGTGCCAGCTGTGCGCTAGCGGGGGGTCCCGGGGAGCTGTTTTTT; CDR3 protein: CASCALAGGPGELFF
V gene: TRBV5-1; D gene: TRBD1; J gene: TRBJ1-3; clone size: few; CDR3 DNA: TGCGCCAGCAGCACGAGGACAGGGTTCGAAAACACCATATATTTT; CDR3 protein: CASSTRTGFENTIYF
V gene: TRBV6-6; D gene: -; J gene: TRBJ2-7; clone size: -; CDR3 DNA: TGTGCCAGCAGTTACTCGGACGAGCAGTACTTC; CDR3 protein: CASSYSDEQYF
V gene: TRBV23-1; D gene: -; J gene: TRBJ1-3; clone size: few; CDR3 DNA: TGCGCCAGTCTCGACGGAAACACCATATATTTT; CDR3 protein: CASLDGNTIYF
V gene: TRBV3-1; D gene: -; J gene: TRBJ2-7; clone size: -; CDR3 DNA: TGTGCCAGCAGCCATGCAGGGCTGGCCTACGAGCAGTACTTC; CDR3 protein: CASSHAGLAYEQYF
V gene: TRBV29-1; D gene: -; J gene: TRBJ2-7; clone size: -; CDR3 DNA: TGCAGCGTTGAAAGGGCGAATTCCTACGAGCAGTACTTC; CDR3 protein: CSVERANSYEQYF
V gene: TRBV24-1; D gene: TRBD2; J gene: TRBJ2-1; clone size: few; CDR3 DNA: TGTGCCACCAGTGATTCTCATAGCGGGAGGGCCTACAATGAGCAGTTCTTC; CDR3 protein: CATSDSHSGRAYNEQFF
V gene: TRBV5-1; D gene: -; J gene: TRBJ1-3; clone size: -; CDR3 DNA: TGCGCCAGCTCCTCTGGGGGGGAAAGAAACACCATATATTTT; CDR3 protein: CASSSGGERNTIYF
V gene: TRBV15; D gene: -; J gene: TRBJ2-1; clone size: -; CDR3 DNA: TGTGCCACCAGCAGCCTAGGAGGACGGGAGATGGAGAATGAGCAGTTCTTC; CDR3 protein: CATSSLGGREMENEQFF
V gene: TRBV6-5; D gene: TRBD2; J gene: TRBJ2-2; clone size: -; CDR3 DNA: TGTGCCATCCAGCCCGCTAGTAGCGGGAGGAACACCGGGGAGCTGTTTTTT; CDR3 protein: CAIQPASSGRNTGELFF
V gene: TRBV29-1; D gene: TRBD1; J gene: TRBJ1-1; clone size: once; CDR3 DNA: TGCAGCGTTGAAGGTACAGGGGGGAAGAACACTGAAGCTTTCTTT; CDR3 protein: CSVEGTGGKNTEAFF
V gene: TRBV5-1; D gene: -; J gene: TRBJ2-1; clone size: few; CDR3 DNA: TGCGCCAGCAGCTTTGACGGGGGAATAGACAATGAGCAGTTCTTC; CDR3 protein: CASSFDGGIDNEQFF
V gene: TRBV29-1; D gene: -; J gene: TRBJ2-2; clone size: few; CDR3 DNA: TGCAGCGTGGACGGGACTCGTAACACCGGGGAGCTGTTTTTT; CDR3 protein: CSVDGTRNTGELFF
V gene: TRBV9; D gene: -; J gene: TRBJ2-3; clone size: few; CDR3 DNA: TGTGCCAGCAGCGTAGGGGGGGTTGGTGGTCTCACAGATACGCAGTATTTT; CDR3 protein: CASSVGGVGGLTDTQYF
V gene: TRBV20-1; D gene: -; J gene: TRBJ2-5; clone size: few; CDR3 DNA: TGCAGTGCAACCCCCGCCGCAGAGACCCAGTACTTC; CDR3 protein: CSATPAAETQYF
V gene: TRBV12-3/TRBV12-4; D gene: -; J gene: TRBJ1-3; clone size: -; CDR3 DNA: TGTGCCAGCAGTTTCAGGGAGGATAATGGAAACACCATATATTTT; CDR3 protein: CASSFREDNGNTIYF
V gene: TRBV19; D gene: -; J gene: TRBJ1-1; clone size: few; CDR3 DNA: TGTGCCAGTAGTGCAAGGCATGAAGCTTTCTTT; CDR3 protein: CASSARHEAFF
V gene: TRBV6-1; D gene: TRBD2; J gene: TRBJ2-5; clone size: -; CDR3 DNA: TGTGCCAGCCTAGGACTAGCGGGGCTCACTCAACTCCAAGAGACCCAGTACTTC; CDR3 protein: CASLGLAGLTQLQETQYF
V gene: TRBV6-5; D gene: -; J gene: TRBJ1-2; clone size: -; CDR3 DNA: TGTGCCAGCAGTTACTCCGAGGACCGTGGGGGCTACACCTTC; CDR3 protein: CASSYSEDRGGYTF
V gene: TRBV12-3/TRBV12-4; D gene: -; J gene: TRBJ2-4; clone size: few; CDR3 DNA: TGTGCCAGCAGTTTAAACAGGAGGAACATTCAGTACTTC; CDR3 protein: CASSLNRRNIQYF
V gene: TRBV4-2; D gene: TRBD2; J gene: TRBJ2-1; clone size: once; CDR3 DNA: TGTGCCAGCAGCCGAGAGCGGGGGGGCAGCAATGAGCAGTTCTTC; CDR3 protein: CASSRERGGSNEQFF
V gene: TRBV3-1; D gene: -; J gene: TRBJ2-1; clone size: few; CDR3 DNA: TGTGCCAGCAGGAGGGGGGGCCATGAGCAGTTCTTC; CDR3 protein: CASRRGGHEQFF
V gene: TRBV5-1; D gene: TRBD1; J gene: TRBJ1-1; clone size: few; CDR3 DNA: TGCGCCAGCAGCTTGTCTAGTGGCAGGGGGAGCACTGAAGCTTTCTTT; CDR3 protein: CASSLSSGRGSTEAFF
V gene: TRBV19; D gene: -; J gene: TRBJ2-2; clone size: once; CDR3 DNA: TGTGCCAGTAGTAGAGAGACAACGAACACCGGGGAGCTGTTTTTT; CDR3 protein: CASSRETTNTGELFF
V gene: TRBV12-3/TRBV12-4; D gene: TRBD1; J gene: TRBJ2-1; clone size: many; CDR3 DNA: TGTGCCAGCAGTTTCTCAGGGGGCAATGAGCAGTTCTTC; CDR3 protein: CASSFSGGNEQFF
V gene: TRBV20-1; D gene: -; J gene: TRBJ1-2; clone size: -; CDR3 DNA: TGCAGTGCTGAGAGGGGCTATGGCTATGGCTACACCTTC; CDR3 protein: CSAERGYGYGYTF
V gene: TRBV12-3/TRBV12-4; D gene: TRBD1; J gene: TRBJ2-5; clone size: few; CDR3 DNA: TGTGCCAGCAGTTTTTGGTCAGGGGGTTATGAGACCCAAGAGACCCAGTACTTC; CDR3 protein: CASSFWSGGYETQETQYF
V gene: TRBV30; D gene: -; J gene: TRBJ2-1; clone size: -; CDR3 DNA: TGTGCCTGGGCGGCCTACGGAGGGTTATCCAATGAGCAGTTCTTC; CDR3 protein: CAWAAYGGLSNEQFF
V gene: TRBV7-9; D gene: TRBD1; J gene: TRBJ2-7; clone size: -; CDR3 DNA: TGTGCCAGCAGCAAGGGACAGGGGGCGAGGTACGAGCAGTACTTC; CDR3 protein: CASSKGQGARYEQYF
V gene: TRBV5-1; D gene: TRBD1; J gene: TRBJ2-7; clone size: -; CDR3 DNA: TGCGCCAGCAGCTTGGGGTTTCCTCAGGGGGCGCATGTTTACGAGCAGTACTTC; CDR3 protein: CASSLGFPQGAHVYEQYF
V gene: TRBV29-1; D gene: -; J gene: TRBJ2-2; clone size: many; CDR3 DNA: TGCAGCGTGGGGCTGAACACCGGGGAGCTGTTTTTT; CDR3 protein: CSVGLNTGELFF
V gene: TRBV7-9; D gene: -; J gene: TRBJ2-5; clone size: -; CDR3 DNA: TGTGCCAGCAGCTTATTCATGCGGTACCAAGAGACCCAGTACTTC; CDR3 protein: CASSLFMRYQETQYF
V gene: TRBV12-3/TRBV12-4; D gene: -; J gene: TRBJ1-3; clone size: few; CDR3 DNA: TGTGCCAGCAGTTCCCGGGACGGAGATCACACCATATATTTT; CDR3 protein: CASSSRDGDHTIYF
V gene: TRBV15; D gene: -; J gene: TRBJ2-3; clone size: few; CDR3 DNA: TGTGCCACCAGCCCCCGGGAGACAGATACGCAGTATTTT; CDR3 protein: CATSPRETDTQYF
V gene: TRBV30; D gene: -; J gene: TRBJ2-7; clone size: many; CDR3 DNA: TGTGCCTCCTCAGCCGGGGGGCGCCTCGAGCAGTACTTC; CDR3 protein: CASSAGGRLEQYF
V gene: TRBV5-1; D gene: -; J gene: TRBJ2-5; clone size: many; CDR3 DNA: TGTGCCAGCAGCCTTGGTAGAAGGGAGACCCAGTACTTC; CDR3 protein: CASSLGRRETQYF
V gene: TRBV29-1; D gene: TRBD1; J gene: TRBJ2-1; clone size: -; CDR3 DNA: TGCAGCGTTGAAGATCCGGGACAGGGGCCGTTCTTC; CDR3 protein: CSVEDPGQGPFF
V gene: TRBV5-6; D gene: -; J gene: TRBJ1-5; clone size: -; CDR3 DNA: TGTGCCAGCAGCCGGGGGGTGGGACAGCCCCAGCATTTT; CDR3 protein: CASSRGVGQPQHF
V gene: TRBV13; D gene: TRBD1; J gene: TRBJ2-7; clone size: few; CDR3 DNA: TGTGCCAGCAGTCCAAGGACAGGGGGTTTAAACGAGCAGTACTTC; CDR3 protein: CASSPRTGGLNEQYF
V gene: TRBV5-4; D gene: -; J gene: TRBJ2-3; clone size: -; CDR3 DNA: TGTGCCAGCAGCTTCGGGGGGCTCGAGCCGCAGTATTTT; CDR3 protein: CASSFGGLEPQYF
V gene: TRBV6-5; D gene: -; J gene: TRBJ1-2; clone size: -; CDR3 DNA: TGTGCCAGCCGGTGGAGGGAGGGCTATGGCTACACCTTC; CDR3 protein: CASRWREGYGYTF
V gene: TRBV25-1; D gene: -; J gene: TRBJ2-1; clone size: -; CDR3 DNA: TGTGCCAGCAGTGAAAGGACTATAGGATTCAATGAGCAGTTCTTC; CDR3 protein: CASSERTIGFNEQFF
V gene: TRBV7-9; D gene: -; J gene: TRBJ2-1; clone size: many; CDR3 DNA: TGTGCCAGCAGCTTAGGAGATGAGCAGTTCTTC; CDR3 protein: CASSLGDEQFF
V gene: TRBV7-2; D gene: -; J gene: TRBJ2-1; clone size: many; CDR3 DNA: TGTGCCAGCAGCGCAACAGGGATCTCCTACAATGAGCAGTTCTTC; CDR3 protein: CASSATGISYNEQFF
V gene: TRBV4-1; D gene: -; J gene: TRBJ1-5; clone size: -; CDR3 DNA: TGCGCCAGCAGCCAAGTACCTTATAGCAATCAGCCCCAGCATTTT; CDR3 protein: CASSQVPYSNQPQHF
V gene: TRBV6-6; D gene: -; J gene: TRBJ2-7; clone size: few; CDR3 DNA: TGTGCCAGCAGTTTCCATCAGCTTTCCTACGAGCAGTACTTC; CDR3 protein: CASSFHQLSYEQYF
V gene: TRBV19; D gene: TRBD1; J gene: TRBJ2-1; clone size: -; CDR3 DNA: TGTGCCAGTAGTATCATGAAGACAGGGTGGTACAATGAGCAGTTCTTC; CDR3 protein: CASSIMKTGWYNEQFF
V gene: TRBV7-2; D gene: TRBD2; J gene: TRBJ2-6; clone size: many; CDR3 DNA: TGTGCCAGCAGCCCTCGCGGGAGGCCCCTCTTCTCTGGGGCCAACGTCCTGACTTTC; CDR3 protein: CASSPRGRPLFSGANVLTF
V gene: TRBV2; D gene: -; J gene: TRBJ2-1; clone size: few; CDR3 DNA: TGTGCCAGGAGGGCTGCCAATGAGCAGTTCTTC; CDR3 protein: CARRAANEQFF
V gene: TRBV7-9; D gene: -; J gene: TRBJ1-1; clone size: -; CDR3 DNA: TGTGCCAGCAGCGCCAACACAATCCTCCTCTCTGGAGCTTTCTTT; CDR3 protein: CASSANTILLSGAFF
V gene: TRBV11-2; D gene: -; J gene: TRBJ2-7; clone size: few; CDR3 DNA: TGTGCCAGCAGCAGCGGAAGGGGTCAATACGAGCAGTACTTC; CDR3 protein: CASSSGRGQYEQYF
V gene: TRBV25-1; D gene: TRBD1; J gene: TRBJ2-7; clone size: few; CDR3 DNA: TGTGCCAGCAGTGACTCTACGACAGGGGGTATCTACGAGCAGTACTTC; CDR3 protein: CASSDSTTGGIYEQYF
V gene: TRBV7-8; D gene: -; J gene: TRBJ1-5; clone size: few; CDR3 DNA: TGTGCCAGCAGCTTAGCCCGGACACAATATAGCAATCAGCCCCAGCATTTT; CDR3 protein: CASSLARTQYSNQPQHF
V gene: TRBV11-2; D gene: TRBD2; J gene: TRBJ2-2; clone size: few; CDR3 DNA: TGTGCCAGCAGCTGGGGGACTAGCGGGAGAGGGGAGCTGTTTTTT; CDR3 protein: CASSWGTSGRGELFF